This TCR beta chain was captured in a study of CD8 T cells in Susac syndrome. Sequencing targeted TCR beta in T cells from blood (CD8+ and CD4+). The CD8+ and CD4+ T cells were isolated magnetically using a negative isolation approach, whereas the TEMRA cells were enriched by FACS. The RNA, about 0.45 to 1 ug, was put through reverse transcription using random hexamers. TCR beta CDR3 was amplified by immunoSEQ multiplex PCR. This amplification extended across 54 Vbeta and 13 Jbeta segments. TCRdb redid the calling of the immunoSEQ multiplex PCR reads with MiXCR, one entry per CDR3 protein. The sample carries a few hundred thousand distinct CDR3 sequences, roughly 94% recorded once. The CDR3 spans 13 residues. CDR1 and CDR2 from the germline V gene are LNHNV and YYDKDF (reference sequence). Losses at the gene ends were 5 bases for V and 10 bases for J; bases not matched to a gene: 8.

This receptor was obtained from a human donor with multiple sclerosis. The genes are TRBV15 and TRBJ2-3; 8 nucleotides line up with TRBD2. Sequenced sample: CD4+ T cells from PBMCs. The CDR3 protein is CATSAGTSKAQYF. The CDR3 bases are TGTGCCACCAGCGCTGGGACTAGTAAAGCGCAGTATTTT.